Listed below are T cell receptor beta chains from one sample, sequenced in a study of shared clonotypes between healthy human individuals. This table comes from immunoSEQ multiplex PCR, and its TCRdb copy is limited to in-frame clones, with some not included. This table has about 750,000 clones, 90% to 95% appearing once. Sequencing was carried out using naive CD8+ T cells sorted from blood. The receptors were gathered from a man between 25 and 39 years old in good health. CDR3s include the opening cysteine and the closing phenylalanine or tryptophan. The order of the fields is CDR3 protein, CDR3 DNA, D gene, V gene, clone size, J gene. The D gene is left open where the match is weak. Size is omitted from some rows. Given values are once, few, many or a class for expanded clones.

CDR3aa: CASSLTLKGTGVNEQFF; CDR3nt: TGTGCCAGCAGCCTAACGCTCAAGGGGACAGGGGTCAATGAGCAGTTCTTC; d_gene: TRBD1; v_gene: TRBV13; abundance: .; j_gene: TRBJ2-1
CDR3aa: CASSFLPVKEQYF; CDR3nt: TGTGCCAGCAGTTTCCTACCTGTGAAGGAGCAGTACTTC; d_gene: .; v_gene: TRBV27; abundance: .; j_gene: TRBJ2-7
CDR3aa: CASSLRTSEAFF; CDR3nt: TGTGCCAGCAGCTTAAGAACCTCTGAAGCTTTCTTT; d_gene: .; v_gene: TRBV11-2; abundance: .; j_gene: TRBJ1-1
CDR3aa: CASRTGNTEAFF; CDR3nt: TGTGCCAGCCGGACAGGGAACACTGAAGCTTTCTTT; d_gene: TRBD1; v_gene: TRBV27; abundance: .; j_gene: TRBJ1-1
CDR3aa: CASRSLPTGGSSYNEQFF; CDR3nt: TGTGCCAGCCGGTCTCTACCCACGGGAGGGAGCTCCTACAATGAGCAGTTCTTC; d_gene: TRBD2; v_gene: TRBV27; abundance: .; j_gene: TRBJ2-1
CDR3aa: CASSLVGQPQHF; CDR3nt: TGTGCCAGCAGTTTAGTAGGCCAGCCCCAGCATTTT; d_gene: .; v_gene: TRBV27; abundance: .; j_gene: TRBJ1-5
CDR3aa: CASRIQTGLSYEQYF; CDR3nt: TGCGCCAGCAGGATCCAGACAGGCCTTTCCTACGAGCAGTACTTC; d_gene: .; v_gene: TRBV4-1; abundance: .; j_gene: TRBJ2-7
CDR3aa: CASSIKGDLRKGYTF; CDR3nt: TGTGCCAGCAGCATTAAAGGGGACCTAAGGAAAGGCTACACCTTC; d_gene: .; v_gene: TRBV7-9; abundance: .; j_gene: TRBJ1-2
CDR3aa: CASSHSAPEQYF; CDR3nt: TGTGCCAGCAGTCACTCAGCACCCGAGCAGTACTTC; d_gene: .; v_gene: TRBV7-9; abundance: .; j_gene: TRBJ2-7
CDR3aa: CASSLRVTYEQYF; CDR3nt: TGTGCCAGCAGTTTAAGGGTGACCTACGAGCAGTACTTC; d_gene: .; v_gene: TRBV27; abundance: .; j_gene: TRBJ2-7
CDR3aa: CASSSWGLAFATNEKLFF; CDR3nt: TGTGCCAGCAGCTCCTGGGGACTGGCCTTTGCAACTAATGAAAAACTGTTTTTT; d_gene: .; v_gene: TRBV21-1; abundance: .; j_gene: TRBJ1-4
CDR3aa: CATSRDGQFNQPQHF; CDR3nt: TGTGCCACCAGCAGAGATGGCCAATTCAATCAGCCCCAGCATTTT; d_gene: .; v_gene: TRBV15; abundance: .; j_gene: TRBJ1-5
CDR3aa: CASSSPGDSGTDTQYF; CDR3nt: TGTGCCAGCAGTTCCCCAGGGGATTCGGGCACAGATACGCAGTATTTT; d_gene: .; v_gene: TRBV28; abundance: .; j_gene: TRBJ2-3
CDR3aa: CASSFGAPSGLDNEQFF; CDR3nt: TGTGCCAGCAGCTTCGGGGCCCCCTCGGGTCTCGACAATGAGCAGTTCTTC; d_gene: .; v_gene: TRBV11-2; abundance: .; j_gene: TRBJ2-1
CDR3aa: CASSKAWTSGYNEQFF; CDR3nt: TGCGCCAGCAGCAAGGCTTGGACTAGCGGTTACAATGAGCAGTTCTTC; d_gene: TRBD2; v_gene: TRBV5-1; abundance: .; j_gene: TRBJ2-1
CDR3aa: CASSHRPYNEQFF; CDR3nt: TGTGCCAGCAGTCATAGGCCTTACAATGAGCAGTTCTTC; d_gene: .; v_gene: TRBV27; abundance: .; j_gene: TRBJ2-1
CDR3aa: CASSPRTSGSYNEQFF; CDR3nt: TGTGCCAGCAGCCCCCGGACTAGCGGCTCCTACAATGAGCAGTTCTTC; d_gene: TRBD2; v_gene: TRBV11-3; abundance: .; j_gene: TRBJ2-1
CDR3aa: CASRQDREGGEKLFF; CDR3nt: TGTGCCAGCAGACAAGACAGGGAGGGTGGTGAAAAACTGTTTTTT; d_gene: TRBD1; v_gene: TRBV27; abundance: once; j_gene: TRBJ1-4
CDR3aa: CASSSGLAGGPRTDTQYF; CDR3nt: TGCGCCAGCAGTAGCGGACTAGCGGGAGGGCCCCGCACAGATACGCAGTATTTT; d_gene: TRBD2; v_gene: TRBV5-1; abundance: .; j_gene: TRBJ2-3
CDR3aa: CASSPSGVSYEQYF; CDR3nt: TGTGCCAGCAGCCCTTCTGGAGTGTCGTACGAGCAGTACTTC; d_gene: .; v_gene: TRBV9; abundance: .; j_gene: TRBJ2-7
CDR3aa: CASSFELQNYGYTF; CDR3nt: TGTGCCAGCAGCTTTGAACTGCAGAACTATGGCTACACCTTC; d_gene: .; v_gene: TRBV7-9; abundance: .; j_gene: TRBJ1-2
CDR3aa: CASSLGGFYGYTF; CDR3nt: TGTGCCAGCAGCTTAGGCGGATTCTATGGCTACACCTTC; d_gene: .; v_gene: TRBV7-2; abundance: .; j_gene: TRBJ1-2
CDR3aa: CASSLGVAGDEQYF; CDR3nt: TGTGCCAGCAGCTTAGGAGTAGCGGGAGACGAGCAGTACTTC; d_gene: TRBD2; v_gene: TRBV13; abundance: .; j_gene: TRBJ2-7
CDR3aa: CASSLGRLPSNQPQHF; CDR3nt: TGTGCCAGCAGTTTAGGTCGCCTCCCTAGCAATCAGCCCCAGCATTTT; d_gene: .; v_gene: TRBV28; abundance: .; j_gene: TRBJ1-5
CDR3aa: CASSQVHTDTQYF; CDR3nt: TGCGCCAGCAGCCAAGTGCACACAGATACGCAGTATTTT; d_gene: .; v_gene: TRBV4-1; abundance: .; j_gene: TRBJ2-3
CDR3aa: CASSLALSGAQPQHF; CDR3nt: TGTGCCAGCAGCTTAGCGCTTTCAGGGGCACAGCCCCAGCATTTT; d_gene: .; v_gene: TRBV7-8; abundance: .; j_gene: TRBJ1-5
CDR3aa: CASRPWDPGLVFYEQYF; CDR3nt: TGTGCAAGTCGCCCCTGGGACCCGGGACTAGTATTCTACGAGCAGTACTTC; d_gene: .; v_gene: TRBV12-2; abundance: .; j_gene: TRBJ2-7
CDR3aa: CASSHDRTGRAYEQYF; CDR3nt: TGCGCCAGCAGCCATGACCGAACCGGGAGGGCCTACGAGCAGTACTTC; d_gene: TRBD2; v_gene: TRBV4-1; abundance: .; j_gene: TRBJ2-7
CDR3aa: CASSWTNTGLNEQFF; CDR3nt: TGTGCCAGCAGTTGGACGAACACCGGCTTAAATGAGCAGTTCTTC; d_gene: .; v_gene: TRBV6-5; abundance: .; j_gene: TRBJ2-1
CDR3aa: CASSREPPWGTGDYEQYF; CDR3nt: TGTGCCAGTAGTAGAGAACCTCCCTGGGGGACAGGGGACTACGAGCAGTACTTC; d_gene: TRBD1; v_gene: TRBV19; abundance: .; j_gene: TRBJ2-7
CDR3aa: CASSYSDRSYEQYF; CDR3nt: TGTGCCAGCAGTTACTCGGACAGGTCCTACGAGCAGTACTTC; d_gene: TRBD1; v_gene: TRBV6-6; abundance: .; j_gene: TRBJ2-7
CDR3aa: CASSQGQGHTEAFF; CDR3nt: TGCGCCAGCAGCCAGGGACAGGGCCACACTGAAGCTTTCTTT; d_gene: TRBD1; v_gene: TRBV4-1; abundance: .; j_gene: TRBJ1-1
CDR3aa: CASSRQGAHGNQPQHF; CDR3nt: TGTGCCAGCAGTCGACAGGGAGCCCATGGCAATCAGCCCCAGCATTTT; d_gene: TRBD1; v_gene: TRBV6-6; abundance: .; j_gene: TRBJ1-5
CDR3aa: CASSPLVGAEYNEQFF; CDR3nt: TGTGCCAGCAGCCCCCTTGTCGGAGCGGAGTACAATGAGCAGTTCTTC; d_gene: .; v_gene: TRBV7-3; abundance: .; j_gene: TRBJ2-1
CDR3aa: CASSPPGGGNQPQHF; CDR3nt: TGTGCCAGTAGCCCGCCAGGAGGTGGCAATCAGCCCCAGCATTTT; d_gene: .; v_gene: TRBV19; abundance: .; j_gene: TRBJ1-5
CDR3aa: CASSQDPSDEQFF; CDR3nt: TGTGCCAGCAGCCAAGATCCGTCCGATGAGCAGTTCTTC; d_gene: .; v_gene: TRBV14; abundance: .; j_gene: TRBJ2-1
CDR3aa: CSALEFGGELFF; CDR3nt: TGCAGCGCACTAGAGTTCGGCGGGGAGCTGTTTTTT; d_gene: .; v_gene: TRBV29-1; abundance: once; j_gene: TRBJ2-2
CDR3aa: CASSESSTYEQYF; CDR3nt: TGCGCCAGCAGTGAGTCGAGTACCTACGAGCAGTACTTC; d_gene: .; v_gene: TRBV10-1; abundance: .; j_gene: TRBJ2-7